Listed below are T cell receptor beta chains from one sample, sequenced in a study of blood T cell repertoires in COVID-19. The table came from immunoSEQ multiplex PCR; TCRdb's copy has only in-frame clones and leaves some out. The profile shows around 200,000 clones, roughly four fifths of them singletons. Sequencing input: PBMCs or T cells enriched from blood (not recorded which). The receptors shown here come from a man between 40 and 49 years old who had recovered from COVID-19. CDR3s include the opening cysteine and the closing phenylalanine or tryptophan. The D gene is left open where the match is weak. Size is stated for part of the rows, as once, few or many counts, or as a class when the clone is expanded.

D gene	V gene	J gene	clone size	CDR3 protein	CDR3 DNA
NA	TRBV25-1	TRBJ2-3	NA	CASSLSDTQYF	TGTGCCAGCAGTCTGTCTGATACGCAGTATTTT
TRBD1	TRBV24-1	TRBJ2-2	NA	CATTGQGRDTGELFF	TGTGCCACTACTGGACAGGGTAGGGACACCGGGGAGCTGTTTTTT
NA	TRBV18	TRBJ2-6	NA	CASSPDRFSGANVLTF	TGTGCCAGCTCACCCGACAGATTCTCTGGGGCCAACGTCCTGACTTTC
NA	TRBV6-5	TRBJ1-2	once	CASSLGQLYGYTF	TGTGCCAGCAGTTTAGGACAGCTGTATGGCTACACCTTC
TRBD1	TRBV18	TRBJ1-5	NA	CASSPLGQGVQPQHF	TGTGCCAGCTCACCCCTAGGACAGGGCGTCCAGCCCCAGCATTTT
TRBD1	TRBV7-2	TRBJ1-4	NA	CASSLRQGATNEKLFF	TGTGCCAGCAGCTTGCGACAGGGGGCAACTAATGAAAAACTGTTTTTT
TRBD2	TRBV18	TRBJ2-7	NA	CASSPVGTSGYEQYF	TGTGCCAGCTCACCGGTCGGGACTAGCGGTTACGAGCAGTACTTC
NA	TRBV7-7	TRBJ2-7	NA	CASSLGPEGAYEQYF	TGTGCCAGCAGCTTAGGACCTGAGGGGGCCTACGAGCAGTACTTC
NA	TRBV6-1	TRBJ1-1	NA	CASSEQGISTEAFF	TGTGCCAGCAGTGAACAGGGGATTAGCACTGAAGCTTTCTTT
TRBD1	TRBV5-5	TRBJ2-5	NA	CASSLDIRGRSETQYF	TGTGCCAGCAGCTTGGATATCAGGGGGCGGTCAGAGACCCAGTACTTC
NA	TRBV6-1	TRBJ2-7	NA	CASSESGTHSYEQYF	TGTGCCAGCAGTGAGTCCGGGACTCACTCCTACGAGCAGTACTTC
NA	TRBV21-1	TRBJ1-5	NA	CASSYRLQGNQPQHF	TGTGCCAGCAGCTACCGATTACAGGGTAATCAGCCCCAGCATTTT
NA	TRBV6-5	TRBJ1-1	NA	CASQLEPWDTEAFF	TGTGCCAGTCAATTGGAGCCGTGGGACACTGAAGCTTTCTTT
NA	TRBV10-2	TRBJ2-3	NA	CASSEAGATQYF	TGCGCCAGCAGTGAGGCAGGGGCCACGCAGTATTTT
NA	TRBV5-1	TRBJ1-2	NA	CASSASGEARGYTF	TGCGCCAGCAGCGCATCAGGGGAAGCGAGAGGCTACACCTTC
TRBD1	TRBV19	TRBJ1-2	NA	CATADRDYGYTF	TGTGCCACCGCCGACAGGGACTATGGCTACACCTTC
NA	TRBV2	TRBJ1-1	NA	CASSVLEVNTEAFF	TGTGCCAGCAGTGTATTAGAGGTGAACACTGAAGCTTTCTTT
NA	TRBV9	TRBJ1-2	NA	CASSPPRSSTNYGYTF	TGTGCCAGCAGCCCACCCCGGAGCTCGACTAACTATGGCTACACCTTC
TRBD1	TRBV7-3	TRBJ2-1	once	CASSLRDSAYNEQFF	TGTGCCAGCAGCCTCCGGGACAGCGCTTACAATGAGCAGTTCTTC
NA	TRBV10-2	TRBJ2-7	NA	CASSESYQGSYEQYF	TGCGCCAGCAGTGAGTCTTACCAGGGCTCCTACGAGCAGTACTTC
NA	TRBV3-1/TRBV3-2	TRBJ2-4	NA	CASSQSPARGIQYF	TGTGCCAGCAGCCAGTCCCCAGCACGGGGCATTCAGTACTTC
NA	TRBV7-2	TRBJ1-1	NA	CASSPTTGGLSEAFF	TGTGCCAGCAGCCCGACCACGGGGGGTCTTAGTGAAGCTTTCTTT
NA	TRBV2	TRBJ1-4	NA	CASSPGVVNEKLFF	TGTGCCAGCAGTCCAGGGGTGGTGAATGAAAAACTGTTTTTT
TRBD1	TRBV6-1	TRBJ1-2	NA	CASSEQGARNGYTF	TGTGCCAGCAGTGAACAGGGGGCGAGGAATGGCTACACCTTC
NA	TRBV19	TRBJ1-3	NA	CASRGVGYSGNTIYF	TGTGCCAGTAGAGGGGTAGGGTACTCTGGAAACACCATATATTTT
TRBD2	TRBV18	TRBJ2-1	NA	CASSPYLAGGPVEQFF	TGTGCCAGCTCACCCTACTTGGCGGGAGGGCCTGTTGAGCAGTTCTTC
TRBD1	TRBV7-3	TRBJ1-2	NA	CASSSAGTGAHTF	TGTGCCAGCAGCTCAGCCGGGACAGGGGCCCACACCTTC